Following are 12 T cell receptor beta chains from one sample sequenced in a study of human T cells and chemical hapten exposure. TCRdb re-derived calls from the RACE reads in MiXCR, one entry per CDR3 protein. The repertoire holds roughly 380,000 distinct CDR3 sequences, with about 6.9% as singletons. Described time point: patch test 2, 6 weeks after DPC sensitization. Treatment meaning: therapeutic diphenylcyclopropenone sensitization with weekly scalp DPC. The specimen comprised whole blood, sampled in connection with sensitization to the hapten diphenylcyclopropenone (DPC). The receptors derive from a woman between 18 and 29 years old with alopecia areata. Some clones in this sample may be carry-over from other donors' samples.

With respect to this clonotype: Since a much larger clone is just one base distant, this may be a read error. The conserved phenylalanine or tryptophan normally closing the CDR3 is absent here, so this likely arose from a read error. The rearrangement links TRBV12-5 to TRBJ2-1, with 9 bases aligning to TRBD1. Germline V lookup: CDR1 LGHNT, CDR2 FRNRAP. The CDR3 has 14 amino acids. After removal of 7 bases from V and 4 bases from J, the junction contained 5 bases not matched to a gene. The CDR3 protein is CASVGGQGYNEQFL. DNA for the CDR3: TGTGCTAGTGTTGGTGGACAGGGGTACAATGAGCAGTTCTTA.

This clonotype has more than one count but fewer than ten. The chain has TRBV3-1 and TRBJ1-1, with TRBD1 matching 8 bases. V lost 6 bases, J lost 5 bases, and 8 bases stayed unmatched. The CDR3 covers 14 residues. CDR1 is LGHDT and CDR2 is YNNKEL in the germline V gene (reference sequence). The CDR3, as DNA: TGTGCCAGCAGTCAAACAGGGGGAAGAACTGAAGCTTTCTTT. Protein: CASSQTGGRTEAFF.

This clonotype was counted only a few times. The gene calls are TRBV5-1 and TRBJ2-3, with 10 bases identical to TRBD2. This CDR3 spans 17 amino acids. From germline, CDR1 is SGHRS and CDR2 YFSETQ. Trimming removed 1 base from V and 2 bases from J; junction bases left unmatched: 7. CDR3 sequence (DNA): TGCGCCAGCAGCTTGCCAGAGCGGGGGGGTTTCACAGATACGCAGTATTTT. This gives the protein CASSLPERGGFTDTQYF. The full variable domain, rest sourced from reference TRBV5-1 and TRBJ2-3, is KAGVTQTPRYLIKTRGQQVTLSCSPISGHRSVSWYQQTPGQGLQFLFEYFSETQRNKGNFPGRFSGRQFSNSRSEMNVSTLELGDSALYLCASSLPERGGFTDTQYFGPGTRLTVL.

This clonotype appeared a few times. For the CDR3, the DNA is TGCAGTGCTAGTAATTTAGCGCCAGATACGCAGTATTTT. It specifies CSASNLAPDTQYF. The V and J genes are TRBV20-1 and TRBJ2-3; D is possibly TRBD2 (5 bases). V lost 3 bases, J lost 4 bases, and 11 bases lay in between. CDR1 and CDR2 from the germline V gene are DFQATT and SNEGSKA (reference sequence). This CDR3 region has 13 residues.

The chain is built from TRBV11-2 and TRBJ2-1, with a tentative D call TRBD1 (5 bases). Trimming stripped 2 bases from V and 0 bases from J, with 8 bases between. This CDR3 spans 15 amino acids. Germline V gives CDR1 SGHAT, CDR2 FQNNGV. Here the CDR3 reads CASSLTGGSYNEQFF. For the CDR3, the DNA is TGTGCCAGCAGCTTAACAGGCGGCTCCTACAATGAGCAGTTCTTC. The full variable domain, rest sourced from reference TRBV11-2 and TRBJ2-1, is EAGVAQSPRYKIIEKRQSVAFWCNPISGHATLYWYQQILGQGPKLLIQFQNNGVVDDSQLPKDRFSAERLKGVDSTLKIQPAKLEDSAVYLCASSLTGGSYNEQFFGPGTRLTVL.

This rearrangement joins TRBV29-1 to TRBJ2-5; D might be TRBD2 (5 bases). Germline V CDR1 and CDR2: SQVTM, ANQGSEA. The length of the CDR3 is 14 residues. Deletions cut 3 bases from V and 2 bases from J, with 13 bases between. CDR3 amino acids: CSVDDGLGQETQYF. For the CDR3, the DNA is TGCAGCGTTGATGACGGACTGGGACAAGAGACCCAGTACTTC.

There are many counts of this clonotype. The V gene is TRBV6-5, the J gene TRBJ2-7; D is unresolved. V was pared by 2 bases and J by 7 bases, with 9 bases between. The CDR3 length is 12 residues. Germline CDR1 reads MNHEY; CDR2 reads SVGAGI. The CDR3 is CASSYPAEEQYF. The CDR3 DNA sequence: TGTGCCAGCAGTTACCCCGCAGAGGAGCAGTACTTC.

This clonotype showed up many times. The chain has TRBV20-1 and TRBJ2-3; D is perhaps TRBD2 (5 bases). This CDR3 has 15 residues. V was trimmed by 0 bases and J by 1 base, leaving 11 bases between them. CDR1 is DFQATT, CDR2 SNEGSKA, per germline (reference sequence). In nucleotides, the CDR3 is TGCAGTGCTAGAGATGGAGGCTCGGGCACAGATACGCAGTATTTT. Protein: CSARDGGSGTDTQYF.

The genes are TRBV4-1 and TRBJ2-1; possibly TRBD2 for D (5 bases). V was pared by 3 bases and J by 10 bases, with 13 bases between. CDR3 length equals 13 residues. The germline CDR1 and CDR2 sequences are MGHRA and YSYEKL. CDR3 sequence: CASSHVRAREQFF. CDR3 coding DNA: TGCGCCAGCAGCCACGTGCGGGCGCGGGAGCAGTTCTTC.

This clonotype came up a few times. The gene calls are TRBV3-1 and TRBJ1-1; the D gene is possibly TRBD1 (5 bases). Germline CDR1 LGHDT, CDR2 YNNKEL (reference sequence). Between the trimmed V and J ends, which lost 0 bases and 6 bases, there was a span of 17 bases. CDR3 length: 16 residues. Here the CDR3 DNA reads TGTGCCAGCAGCCAAGATCCCGCAGGGATAACCCCTGAAGCTTTCTTT. It is translated as CASSQDPAGITPEAFF.

This clonotype was observed many times. The J gene is TRBJ1-1, the V gene TRBV20-1, with D perhaps TRBD1 (5 bases). This CDR3 spans 14 amino acids. The germline CDR1 and CDR2 sequences are DFQATT and SNEGSKA (reference sequence). Trimming took off 2 bases at V and 0 bases at J, with 10 bases between the two ends. Here the CDR3 reads CSARSGLMNTEAFF. In DNA, the CDR3 is TGCAGTGCTAGATCGGGACTCATGAACACTGAAGCTTTCTTT.

This clonotype turned up a few times. V gene TRBV3-1 combines with J gene TRBJ1-4; perhaps TRBD1 as D (5 bases). V lost 1 base, J lost 6 bases, and 15 bases lay in between. The CDR3 has 16 amino acids. CDR1 is LGHDT and CDR2 is YNNKEL in the germline V gene (reference sequence). The CDR3 bases are TGTGCCAGCAGCCAAGTGGCTTCGACAGCGCATGAAAAACTGTTTTTT. Translated, it gives CASSQVASTAHEKLFF.